Presented here are 25 T cell receptor beta chains from one specimen sequenced in a study of response to subunit inactivated influenza vaccine. MiXCR, run by TCRdb on the RT-PCR reads, gives a single entry per CDR3 protein. The data contain under 750,000 distinct CDR3 sequences, about 12% of them seen just once; the ten biggest clones take up 10%. Sequences were derived from PBMCs from blood, sampled on the day of vaccination. The receptors derive from a man aged 50-60 years who received an inactivated influenza vaccine.

The table lists this clonotype with a few counts. V and J are TRBV20-1 and TRBJ2-1, with TRBD2 matching over 11 bases. Germline V gene lookup returns CDR1 DFQATT and CDR2 SNEGSKA (reference sequence). The trim removed 3 bases at V and 5 bases at J, leaving 6 bases unmatched. The CDR3 consists of 15 residues. The CDR3 reads CSASEGGLADNEQFF. The CDR3 DNA is TGCAGTGCTAGTGAGGGGGGACTAGCGGACAATGAGCAGTTCTTC.

This chain links TRBV6-1 with TRBJ2-7, with D possibly matching TRBD2 (6 bases). Trimming stripped 4 bases from V and 1 base from J, with 17 bases between. This CDR3 contains 16 residues. Germline V lookup: CDR1 MNHNS, CDR2 SASEGT. This CDR3 reads CASSGGAGLSSYEQYF. CDR3 nucleotide sequence: TGTGCCAGCAGTGGCGGGGCCGGTCTAAGTTCCTACGAGCAGTACTTC.

Ten or more counts support this clonotype. The chain combines TRBV10-3 with TRBJ2-3, with D tentatively TRBD1 or TRBD2 (6 bases each). The germline V gene encodes CDR1 ENHRY and CDR2 SYGVKD. V was cut by 3 bases and J by 6 bases, with 13 bases left in between. This CDR3 has 14 amino acids. The CDR3 DNA follows: TGTGCCATCAGTGACGGGGGCTCAGGGGATACGCAGTATTTT. This gives the protein CAISDGGSGDTQYF.

The chain employs TRBV11-2 and TRBJ1-2; D is uncertain. Trimming left V 6 bases short and J 0 bases short, with 11 bases between. The germline CDR1 and CDR2 sequences are SGHAT and FQNNGV. The length of the CDR3 is 14 residues. CDR3 nucleotides: TGTGCCAGCAGACATCTGAAGGCTAACTATGGCTACACCTTC. Residues: CASRHLKANYGYTF.

This clonotype was seen more than once but under ten times. The V gene is TRBV3-1, the J gene TRBJ2-2, with D possibly TRBD2 on 6 matching bases. The CDR3 consists of 15 residues. V lost 6 bases and J lost 4, with 15 bases in between. Germline-derived CDR1 and CDR2 are LGHDT and YNNKEL (reference sequence). CDR3 DNA: TGTGCCAGCAGTACCGGGACTCTCGGCACCGGGGAGCTGTTTTTT. Encoded protein: CASSTGTLGTGELFF. Full variable domain (missing parts from reference TRBV3-1 and TRBJ2-2): DTAVSQTPKYLVTQMGNDKSIKCEQNLGHDTMYWYKQDSKKFLKIMFSYNNKELIINETVPNRFSPKSPDKAHLNLHINSLELGDSAVYFCASSTGTLGTGELFFGEGSRLTVL.

This clonotype was observed a handful of times. The gene calls are TRBV3-1 and TRBJ2-5, with TRBD2 matching over 9 bases. With V trimmed by 0 bases and J by 2 bases, 7 bases remained unmatched. Germline V gives CDR1 LGHDT, CDR2 YNNKEL (reference sequence). The CDR3 length is 17 residues. The CDR3 is CASSQDRLAGWQETQYF. In DNA, the CDR3 is TGTGCCAGCAGCCAAGATCGTCTAGCGGGATGGCAAGAGACCCAGTACTTC.

This clonotype was observed at least ten times. V and J are TRBV12-3 or TRBV12-4 and TRBJ2-1, with 10 bases lining up with TRBD1. V gave up 6 bases and J gave up 2 bases; unmatched junction bases: 4. The CDR3 totals 15 residues. The CDR3 nucleotides are TGTGCCAGCAGCTCGGACAGGGGGACCTACAATGAGCAGTTCTTC. Amino acids: CASSSDRGTYNEQFF.

The rearrangement joins TRBV29-1 to TRBJ2-7, with 10 bases fitting TRBD2. Germline V gene data show CDR1 as SQVTM and CDR2 as ANQGSEA. The CDR3 is 13 residues long. Trimming cost V 5 bases and J 6 bases; bases outside gene matches: 7. The CDR3 reads CSVSSGRAFEQYF. In DNA form, the CDR3 reads TGCAGCGTTAGCAGCGGGAGGGCCTTCGAGCAGTACTTC.

This clonotype was seen a few times. The genes are TRBV28 and TRBJ2-7, with 9 bases lining up with TRBD2. This CDR3 region has 17 residues. V was pared by 2 bases and J by 2 bases, with 10 bases of the junction left unmatched. Looked up from germline, CDR1 is MDHEN and CDR2 is SYDVKM. CDR3 nucleotides: TGTGCCAGCAGTTTAAGGTCTAGCGGGACCTACCCCTACGAGCAGTACTTC. This sequence encodes CASSLRSSGTYPYEQYF.

The table lists this clonotype with a few counts. V usage is TRBV18 and J usage is TRBJ1-2; 8 positions match TRBD1. The V gene's germline CDR1 is KGHSH and CDR2 LQKENI. There are 14 residues in the CDR3. V shed 2 bases and J 4 bases; nucleotides not matched to a gene: 3. The CDR3 is CASSPTGGSYGYTF. The CDR3 DNA sequence: TGTGCCAGCTCACCAACAGGGGGATCCTATGGCTACACCTTC.

The J gene is TRBJ2-3, the V gene TRBV6-2 or TRBV6-3; perhaps TRBD1 as D (5 bases). With the DNA end fitting TRBJ1-5 better, the J assignment may be wrong. Germline V gene lookup returns CDR1 MNHEY and CDR2 SVGEGT. The CDR3 loop spans 14 amino acids. CDR3 DNA: TGTGCCAGCAGTTACGCAGGGCGGGAGGATACGCAGCATTTT. Translating gives CASSYAGREDTQHF.

In its sample, this clonotype was seen many times. The chain has TRBV12-3 or TRBV12-4 and TRBJ1-2; tentative D call: TRBD1 (5 bases). This CDR3 contains 15 residues. Trimming pared 4 bases from V and 8 bases from J, leaving 20 bases between. CDR3 nucleotides: TGTGCCAGCAGTTCTAGTGTGGGACCCGGCTTGGGCTACACCTTC. It is translated as CASSSSVGPGLGYTF.

The gene calls are TRBV20-1 and TRBJ2-1, with 11 bases identical to TRBD2. There are 14 residues in the CDR3. Germline V gene lookup returns CDR1 DFQATT and CDR2 SNEGSKA (reference sequence). CDR3 in DNA: TGCAGCCTCCGACTAGCGGGACCCTACAATGAGCAGTTCTTC. Translating it yields CSLRLAGPYNEQFF.

The V and J genes are TRBV7-9 and TRBJ2-1; 13 bases match TRBD2. CDR3 size: 15 residues. Germline values: CDR1 SEHNR, CDR2 FQNEAQ (reference sequence). V shed 4 bases and J 8 bases; nucleotides not matched to a gene: 5. The CDR3, as DNA: TGTGCCAGCAGCTCCGGGACTAGCGGGAACGATGAGCAGTTCTTC. Its protein product is CASSSGTSGNDEQFF.

This clonotype was counted ten times or more. V gene TRBV20-1 combines with J gene TRBJ2-7, with TRBD1 matching 8 bases. CDR1 DFQATT and CDR2 SNEGSKA come from the germline V gene (reference sequence). J lost 3 bases, V lost 4 bases, and 8 bases had no gene match. The CDR3 consists of 14 residues. CDR3: CSAINRDRLYEQYF. The CDR3, as DNA: TGCAGTGCTATAAACCGGGACAGGCTCTACGAGCAGTACTTC.

This clonotype has at least ten counts. The CDR3 region has the DNA TGTGCCAGCAGCTCTGGAGGAAATAATTCACCCCTCCACTTT. Translation gives CASSSGGNNSPLHF. The chain has TRBV12-3 or TRBV12-4 and TRBJ1-6; D gene ambiguous. Trimming cost V 6 bases and J 5 bases, with 11 bases left between them. CDR3 size: 14 residues.

The rearrangement uses TRBV20-1 and TRBJ1-6; no firm D call. This CDR3 has 14 amino acids. Germline CDR1 and CDR2: DFQATT and SNEGSKA (reference sequence). V was trimmed by 4 bases and J by 8 bases, leaving 15 bases between them. As DNA, the CDR3 is TGCAGTGCTACGGCGGGCAGTAACGATTCACCCCTCCACTTT. Residues: CSATAGSNDSPLHF.

In its sample, this clonotype was seen a few times. The chain has TRBV30 and TRBJ2-1, with D perhaps assigned TRBD1 or TRBD2 (6 bases each). Germline CDR1 reads GTSNPN; CDR2 reads SVGIG (reference sequence). V dropped 3 bases and J dropped 6 bases, with 15 bases sitting between them. The CDR3 sequence is 14 residues long. In nucleotides, the CDR3 is TGTGCCTGGAGGGGGGGCTTAACCGGCAATGAGCAGTTCTTC. Protein product: CAWRGGLTGNEQFF.

This clonotype was found a few times. The chain has TRBV9 and TRBJ2-1; D gene uncertain. From germline, CDR1 is SGDLS and CDR2 YYNGEE. The V and J ends lost 2 bases and 7 bases respectively, with 10 bases between them. This CDR3 is 13 amino acids long. The CDR3 protein is CASSVFQENEQFF. In DNA form, the CDR3 reads TGTGCCAGCAGCGTTTTCCAGGAGAATGAGCAGTTCTTC.

The genes are TRBV20-1 and TRBJ2-3; possible D gene TRBD2, 6 bases. The germline V gene encodes CDR1 DFQATT and CDR2 SNEGSKA (reference sequence). This CDR3 is built from 12 residues. Trimming left V 1 base short and J 5 bases short, with 7 bases between. CDR3 sequence reads: CSARVGLDTQYF. CDR3 coding DNA: TGCAGTGCTAGAGTGGGACTAGATACGCAGTATTTT.

V gene TRBV18 combines with J gene TRBJ2-7; 7 bases map to TRBD1. Germline V gene data show CDR1 as KGHSH and CDR2 as LQKENI. The CDR3 is 13 residues long. V gave up 3 bases and J gave up 5 bases; unmatched junction bases: 4. CDR3 loop: CASSPGQVDEQYF. The CDR3 DNA sequence: TGTGCCAGCTCACCTGGACAGGTTGACGAGCAGTACTTC. Complete variable domain (other parts from reference TRBV18 and TRBJ2-7): NAGVMQNPRHLVRRRGQEARLRCSPMKGHSHVYWYRQLPEEGLKFMVYLQKENIIDESGMPKERFSAEFPKEGPSILRIQQVVRGDSAAYFCASSPGQVDEQYFGPGTRLTVT.

J is TRBJ1-4 and V is TRBV18; D not certain. Germline V gives CDR1 KGHSH, CDR2 LQKENI. Trimming stripped 5 bases from V and 0 bases from J, with 10 bases between. The CDR3 has 15 amino acids. The CDR3 here is CASSAQHSTNEKLFF. The DNA of the CDR3 is TGTGCCAGCTCAGCTCAGCATTCAACTAATGAAAAACTGTTTTTT.

This clonotype was seen a few times. The CDR3 loop is CASSRGPGGETQYF. CDR3 coding DNA: TGTGCCAGCAGCCGAGGGCCTGGCGGAGAGACCCAGTACTTC. This sequence joins TRBV7-7 and TRBJ2-5; a weak D match, TRBD2 (5 bases). V was pared by 5 bases and J by 4 bases, with 14 bases between. Germline V CDR1 and CDR2: SSHAT, FNYEAQ (reference sequence). The CDR3 is 14 residues long.

This clonotype has only one observation. The chain recombines TRBV3-1 with TRBJ1-3; no clear D. V was cut by 1 base and J by 0 bases, with 16 bases left in between. Germline V gene sequence: CDR1 LGHDT, CDR2 YNNKEL (reference sequence). The CDR3 is 18 amino acids. CDR3 nucleotide sequence: TGTGCCAGCAGCCAAGTGGCATTAGAAAGGAGCTCTGGAAACACCATATATTTT. Its translation is CASSQVALERSSGNTIYF.

This clonotype has a handful of counts. The chain uses TRBV11-2 and TRBJ2-7, with D tentatively TRBD2 (7 bases). Per the germline V gene, CDR1 is SGHAT and CDR2 is FQNNGV. The CDR3 runs to 13 residues. V gave up 3 bases and J gave up 5 bases, with 11 bases separating them. The CDR3 spells CASSLGAGDEQYF. The DNA of the CDR3 is TGTGCCAGCAGCTTGGGGGCGGGGGACGAGCAGTACTTC. The full variable domain, rest sourced from reference TRBV11-2 and TRBJ2-7, is EAGVAQSPRYKIIEKRQSVAFWCNPISGHATLYWYQQILGQGPKLLIQFQNNGVVDDSQLPKDRFSAERLKGVDSTLKIQPAKLEDSAVYLCASSLGAGDEQYFGPGTRLTVT.